These T cell receptor beta chains were read from a single sample in a study of blood T cell repertoires in COVID-19. Produced via immunoSEQ multiplex PCR; TCRdb's table is partial and in-frame only. Here the sample spans some 240,000 clones, roughly four fifths being singletons. Input material: PBMCs or T cells enriched from blood (not recorded which). Receptors were obtained from a man aged 50 to 59 who had recovered from COVID-19. CDR3s include the opening cysteine and the closing phenylalanine or tryptophan. D genes are given only for firm matches. The size field is filled for only some rows; it gives once, few, many or a size class.

d_call,cdr3_length,j_call,clone_size,v_call,cdr3_nt,cdr3_aa
-,13,TRBJ2-5,-,TRBV5-4,TGTGCCAGCAGCCCCGCCTCAGGCGAGACCCAGTACTTC,CASSPASGETQYF
-,16,TRBJ1-5,-,TRBV19,TGTGCCAGTAGGGGTACAGGGAAATGGGGCAATCAGCCCCAGCATTTT,CASRGTGKWGNQPQHF
-,16,TRBJ1-5,-,TRBV10-3,TGTGCCATCAGTGAGTCGAAACAGGGCGGCAATCAGCCCCAGCATTTT,CAISESKQGGNQPQHF
TRBD1,11,TRBJ1-1,-,TRBV19,TGTGCCAGTGGGACAGGGTTTGAAGCTTTCTTT,CASGTGFEAFF
TRBD1,16,TRBJ1-5,-,TRBV19,TGTGCCAGTAGTATGGGAGGTACAGGGGGCAATCAGCCCCAGCATTTT,CASSMGGTGGNQPQHF
TRBD1,15,TRBJ1-1,-,TRBV18,TGTGCCAGCTCACGACGGACAGGGGGTAGAACTGAAGCTTTCTTT,CASSRRTGGRTEAFF
TRBD1,15,TRBJ2-3,-,TRBV19,TGTGCCAGTACCGAGACAGGGGGATACACAGATACGCAGTATTTT,CASTETGGYTDTQYF
TRBD1,16,TRBJ1-2,once,TRBV12-5,TGTGCTAGTGGTTTGGTCCAGGGGGCGGCTCCTGACCGTTACACCTTC,CASGLVQGAAPDRYTF
-,13,TRBJ2-7,-,TRBV6-5,TGTGCCAGCAGTTCCTCGGGTAGCCACGAGCAGTACTTC,CASSSSGSHEQYF
-,14,TRBJ2-5,-,TRBV15,TGTGCCACCAGAGGGGGACGGGTACAAGAGACCCAGTACTTC,CATRGGRVQETQYF
-,17,TRBJ2-3,-,TRBV21-1,TGTGCCAGCAGCCGAGAGGAGGTTAGAAATGGGACAGATACGCAGTATTTT,CASSREEVRNGTDTQYF
TRBD2,16,TRBJ2-7,-,TRBV5-6,TGTGCCAGCAGCTACGCAACGCGGGAGTTCCCCTACGAGCAGTACTTC,CASSYATREFPYEQYF
TRBD1,13,TRBJ2-7,few,TRBV9,TGTGCCAGCAGCCGGGACAGCAGCTACGAGCAGTACTTC,CASSRDSSYEQYF
TRBD2,13,TRBJ2-7,-,TRBV6-5,TGCGAAAACCCCGGCGGGAGGGCCGACGAGCAGTACTTC,CENPGGRADEQYF
TRBD2,16,TRBJ2-1,-,TRBV7-2,TGTGCCAGCAGCGTAACCGGGACTAGCGGTTACAATGAGCAGTTCTTC,CASSVTGTSGYNEQFF
TRBD2,19,TRBJ2-5,-,TRBV10-3,TGTGCCATCAGTGATCTAGCGGGGGATAGACACGGACTTCAAGAGACCCAGTACTTC,CAISDLAGDRHGLQETQYF
-,14,TRBJ1-4,-,TRBV29-1,TGCAGCGTTGTCCCGGTTTTGACTAATGAAAAACTGTTTTTT,CSVVPVLTNEKLFF
-,16,TRBJ1-5,-,TRBV10-3,TGTGCCATCAGTGAGTCGAAGGGGATGACCAATCAGCCCCAGCATTTT,CAISESKGMTNQPQHF
-,14,TRBJ1-2,once,TRBV5-1,TGCGCCAGCAGCCTCGTGGAGCGAGACTATGGCTACACCTTC,CASSLVERDYGYTF
TRBD1,15,TRBJ1-4,-,TRBV5-1,TGCGCCAGCAGCTTGGATGGACAGGGGTACGAAAAACTGTTTTTT,CASSLDGQGYEKLFF
-,12,TRBJ1-2,few,TRBV10-3,TGTGCCACTACGACTGATAACTATGGCTACACCTTC,CATTTDNYGYTF
-,14,TRBJ2-3,-,TRBV9,TGTGCCAGCAGCGTGAAGGGGAGCACAGATACGCAGTATTTT,CASSVKGSTDTQYF
TRBD1,14,TRBJ2-7,once,TRBV6-5,TGTGCCAGCAGTTGGGGGACAGGGGGCCGCGAGCAGTACTTC,CASSWGTGGREQYF
-,16,TRBJ1-1,few,TRBV5-1,TGCGCCAGCAGCTTAGCAGGGTGGGTCACGGACACTGAAGCTTTCTTT,CASSLAGWVTDTEAFF
TRBD1,13,TRBJ1-5,-,TRBV24-1,TGTGCCACCGCACAGGGGCAGGAGCAGCCCCAGCATTTT,CATAQGQEQPQHF
TRBD1,15,TRBJ1-4,-,TRBV5-5,TGTGCCAGCAGCGGAGGACAGGGTAAAAATGAAAAACTGTTTTTT,CASSGGQGKNEKLFF
TRBD1,15,TRBJ1-2,-,TRBV3-1/TRBV3-2,TGTGCCAGCAGCGAACCGGGACAGGGGGACTATGGCTACACCTTC,CASSEPGQGDYGYTF
-,11,TRBJ2-1,-,TRBV30,TGTGCCTGGACCTGGGGGGATGAGCAGTTCTTC,CAWTWGDEQFF
TRBD2,17,TRBJ2-1,-,TRBV5-1,TGCGCCAGCAGCTTGGGTACTAGCGGGGACAATTACAATGAGCAGTTCTTC,CASSLGTSGDNYNEQFF
-,18,TRBJ2-5,-,TRBV3-1/TRBV3-2,TGTGCCAGCAGCCAAGGGCGGGGGCCCGAATCGTACCAAGAGACCCAGTACTTC,CASSQGRGPESYQETQYF
TRBD1,16,TRBJ1-5,few,TRBV7-9,TGTGCCAGCAGCTTAGAGTGGGGACAGGGCAGTCAGCCCCAGCATTTT,CASSLEWGQGSQPQHF
TRBD1,17,TRBJ2-5,-,TRBV24-1,TGTGCCACCAGTGACCCCAAAGACGAGACAGGGGGGGAGACCCAGTACTTC,CATSDPKDETGGETQYF
-,13,TRBJ1-3,-,TRBV15,TGTGCCACCAGCCCGACAGACAGAAACACCATATATTTT,CATSPTDRNTIYF
TRBD1,17,TRBJ2-2,-,TRBV13,TGTGCCAGCAGCTTTTCGGGGACAGGACCTAACACCGGGGAGCTGTTTTTT,CASSFSGTGPNTGELFF
TRBD1,12,TRBJ1-2,-,TRBV5-8,TGTGCCAGCAGCTGGACAGGAAGGGAAGGCACCTTC,CASSWTGREGTF
-,12,TRBJ2-5,once,TRBV2,TGTGCCAGCAGCGTAGACAGAGAGACCCAGTACTTC,CASSVDRETQYF
-,15,TRBJ1-5,few,TRBV5-5,TGTGCCAGCAGCATATCGACCCTAACCGGGGAGCCCCAGCATTTT,CASSISTLTGEPQHF
-,13,TRBJ2-7,-,TRBV7-9,TGTGCCAGCAGCGCTACTAGCCTGAACGAGCAGTACTTC,CASSATSLNEQYF
-,15,TRBJ1-1,-,TRBV5-1,TGCGCCAGCAGCTTGGAAGGGGGAAAGAACACTGAAGCTTTCTTT,CASSLEGGKNTEAFF
-,13,TRBJ2-7,-,TRBV4-1,TGCGCCAGCAGCCGAGGACGGGACTACGAGCAGTACTTC,CASSRGRDYEQYF
-,16,TRBJ1-6,-,TRBV14,TGTGCCAGCAGCCAAGGGGAGGGGTTGTTTAATTCACCCCTCCACTTT,CASSQGEGLFNSPLHF
-,18,TRBJ2-2,-,TRBV18,TGTGCCAGCTCACCACGAGTGTCAGGACTCGCGAACACCGGGGAGCTGTTTTTT,CASSPRVSGLANTGELFF
-,17,TRBJ2-3,-,TRBV27,TGTGCCAGCAGTTTCGAATTCGCGAGCCCAGGGACAGATACGCAGTATTTT,CASSFEFASPGTDTQYF
TRBD1,14,TRBJ1-4,-,TRBV15,TGTGCCACCACCCTCGGACAGGAGATTGAAAAACTGTTTTTT,CATTLGQEIEKLFF
TRBD1,14,TRBJ2-7,-,TRBV6-5,TGTGCCAGCAGTTCCGGGACAGGGTCCTACGAGCAGTACTTC,CASSSGTGSYEQYF
TRBD1,13,TRBJ2-3,-,TRBV4-3,TGCGCCAGCAGCCAGGACAGGGCGCGTACGCAGTATTTT,CASSQDRARTQYF
-,16,TRBJ1-2,-,TRBV6-5,TGTGCCAGCAGTTACTCGAATTTTGGGGGCGCCTATGGCTACACCTTC,CASSYSNFGGAYGYTF
-,14,TRBJ1-6,-,TRBV7-2,TGTGCCAGCAGCCGTGGACAGAAGAATTCACCCCTCCACTTT,CASSRGQKNSPLHF
TRBD1,14,TRBJ2-5,-,TRBV11-3,TGTGCCAGCAACCGAGAGGGGACAGAAGAGACCCAGTACTTC,CASNREGTEETQYF
-,11,TRBJ1-1,once,TRBV19,TGTGCCATATCCAGGGGTTTGGAAGCTTTCTTT,CAISRGLEAFF
TRBD2,15,TRBJ2-2,-,TRBV15,TGTGCCACCAGCCGTAGCGGGGGGCCCACCGGGGAGCTGTTTTTT,CATSRSGGPTGELFF
TRBD2,17,TRBJ2-1,-,TRBV4-2,TGTGCCAGCAGCCAAGATCTCGCGGGAGTAGGCTACAATGAGCAGTTCTTC,CASSQDLAGVGYNEQFF
-,15,TRBJ1-5,-,TRBV5-6,TGTGCCAGCAGCTTCGGCCTCGCGGGGGATCAGCCCCAGCATTTT,CASSFGLAGDQPQHF
TRBD2,17,TRBJ2-2,-,TRBV5-1,TGCGCCAGCAGCCTGAGGACTAGCGGGAGCCCCACCGGGGAGCTGTTTTTT,CASSLRTSGSPTGELFF
-,14,TRBJ2-7,-,TRBV11-1,TGTGCCAGCAGCTTATTGGGCTTCCCCTACGAGCAGTACTTC,CASSLLGFPYEQYF
-,15,TRBJ1-4,-,TRBV19,TGTGCCAGTAGTGTTCCTGGACAGAACAATGAAAAACTGTTTTTT,CASSVPGQNNEKLFF
TRBD1,13,TRBJ2-7,-,TRBV29-1,TGCAGCGTTCGGCCGCAGGGGGTCGTCGAGCAGTACTTC,CSVRPQGVVEQYF
TRBD1,15,TRBJ1-2,-,TRBV6-1,TGTGCCAGCAGTGAGGGACAGGGTGTCTACTATGGCTACACCTTC,CASSEGQGVYYGYTF
-,13,TRBJ1-1,few,TRBV10-1,TGCGCCAGCACCAAACAACTGAACACTGAAGCTTTCTTT,CASTKQLNTEAFF
-,16,TRBJ1-3,-,TRBV9,TGTGCCAGCAGCCCCTGGGGGGGTTCCTCTGGAAACACCATATATTTT,CASSPWGGSSGNTIYF